This T cell receptor (beta chain) was observed in a study of T cells in Graves' hyperthyroidism and ophthalmopathy. Overall study results and limits: Ophthalmopathy was model-predicted a median approximately 6.4 months pre-onset.

The germline gives CDR1 MNHEY, CDR2 SMNVEV (reference sequence). The CDR3 is 13 residues long. V was clipped by 5 bases and J by 5 bases; unmatched bases: 5. The diagnostic basis comprised clinical symptoms, serum thyroxine and TRAb, thyroid ultrasound and orbital computed tomography. The source material, RNA transcripts, was used to amplify TCR beta CDR3 regions. Researchers ran a first-round RT-PCR on the TCR CDR3 using the HTBI primer set. Via MiXCR, TCRdb re-called the multiplex PCR reads, giving one row per CDR3 protein. The sample carries some 700,000 distinct CDR3 sequences, roughly 17% recorded once. This clonotype occurred many times. Its target is not known.

The rearrangement joins TRBV27 to TRBJ1-1, with 7 bases that match TRBD1. The sequence derives from a man over 45 with Graves' hyperthyroidism. What was sequenced was blood. The DNA of the CDR3 is TGTGCCAGCAGTGACAGGGAAGAGACTGAAGCTTTCTTT. It yields the protein CASSDREETEAFF.